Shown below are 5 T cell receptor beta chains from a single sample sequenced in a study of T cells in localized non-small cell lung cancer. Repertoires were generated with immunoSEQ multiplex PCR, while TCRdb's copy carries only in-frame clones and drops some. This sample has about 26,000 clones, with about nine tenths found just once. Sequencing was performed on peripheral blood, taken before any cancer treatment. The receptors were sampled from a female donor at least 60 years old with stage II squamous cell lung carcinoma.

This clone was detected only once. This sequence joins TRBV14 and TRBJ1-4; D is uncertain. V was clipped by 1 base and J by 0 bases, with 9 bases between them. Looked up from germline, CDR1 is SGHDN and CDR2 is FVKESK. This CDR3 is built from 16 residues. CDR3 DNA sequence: TGTGCCAGCAGCCAAGGAACTGTTGCAACTAATGAAAAACTGTTTTTT. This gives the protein CASSQGTVATNEKLFF.

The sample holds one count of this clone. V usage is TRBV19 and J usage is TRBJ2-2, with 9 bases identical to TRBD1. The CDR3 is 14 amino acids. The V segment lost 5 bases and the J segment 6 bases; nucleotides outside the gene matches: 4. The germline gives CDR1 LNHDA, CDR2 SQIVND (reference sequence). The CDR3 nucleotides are TGTGCCAGTAGTTTTAGACAGGGGGCCGGGGAGCTGTTTTTT. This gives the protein CASSFRQGAGELFF.

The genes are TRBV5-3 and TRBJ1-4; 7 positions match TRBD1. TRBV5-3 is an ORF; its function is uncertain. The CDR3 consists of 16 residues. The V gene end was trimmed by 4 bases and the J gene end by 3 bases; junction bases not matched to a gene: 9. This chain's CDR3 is CARSPNPGQSNEKLFF. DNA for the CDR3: TGTGCCAGAAGCCCCAACCCGGGACAGTCTAATGAAAAACTGTTTTTT.

The CDR3: CASSLASGGGEKLFF. In DNA, the CDR3 is TGCGCCAGCAGCTTGGCCTCAGGAGGTGGTGAAAAACTGTTTTTT. This rearrangement joins TRBV5-1 to TRBJ1-4; D is unclear. This CDR3 region has 15 residues. CDR1 and CDR2 (germline): SGHRS, YFSETQ. Between the trimmed V and J ends, which lost 0 bases and 7 bases, there was a span of 13 bases.

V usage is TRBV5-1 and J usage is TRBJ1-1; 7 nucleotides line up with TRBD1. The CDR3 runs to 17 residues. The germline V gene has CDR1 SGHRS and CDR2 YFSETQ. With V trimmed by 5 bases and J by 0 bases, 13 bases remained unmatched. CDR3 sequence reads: CASSLLPGQTMNTEAFF. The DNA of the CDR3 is TGCGCCAGCAGTCTACTCCCGGGACAGACTATGAACACTGAAGCTTTCTTT.